The rows below give T cell receptor beta chains drawn from one sample of a study of shared clonotypes between healthy human individuals. The table came from immunoSEQ multiplex PCR; TCRdb's copy has only in-frame clones and leaves some out. The table has under 600,000 clones, 95% to 96% seen once. The sample was naive CD4+ T cells sorted from blood. The receptors here all came from a woman in her twenties or thirties in good health. CDR3s include the opening cysteine and the closing phenylalanine or tryptophan. The D gene is left open where the match is weak. Only part of the rows carry a size: once, few, many, or a class if the clone is expanded.

TRBV28,TRBJ2-4,NA,TRBD1,CASSHDRVRTKNIQYF,TGTGCCAGCAGCCATGACAGGGTCCGTACCAAAAACATTCAGTACTTC
TRBV6-6,TRBJ1-5,once,NA,CASSLGQDNQPQHF,TGTGCCAGCAGTTTAGGGCAGGACAATCAGCCCCAGCATTTT
TRBV18,TRBJ2-7,NA,NA,CASSQGLGDYEQYF,TGTGCCAGCTCGCAGGGTTTGGGGGACTACGAGCAGTACTTC
TRBV14,TRBJ2-2,NA,NA,CASSPFMNTGELFF,TGTGCCAGCAGCCCATTCATGAACACCGGGGAGCTGTTTTTT
TRBV5-6,TRBJ2-7,NA,TRBD2,CASSPTSGSPYEQYF,TGTGCCAGCAGCCCTACTAGCGGGAGCCCCTACGAGCAGTACTTC
TRBV28,TRBJ1-5,once,TRBD1,CASRQGGWLEMPQHF,TGTGCCAGCAGGCAAGGGGGCTGGTTGGAGATGCCCCAGCATTTT
TRBV28,TRBJ2-2,NA,NA,CASSFWGREAGELFF,TGTGCCAGCAGTTTCTGGGGCAGGGAAGCCGGGGAGCTGTTTTTT
TRBV19,TRBJ1-1,NA,TRBD1,CASTLAEGAVTEAFF,TGTGCCAGTACCCTCGCCGAGGGGGCGGTCACTGAAGCTTTCTTT
TRBV28,TRBJ2-7,NA,NA,CASSLGSTDSYEQYF,TGTGCCAGCAGTCTGGGGTCGACCGACTCCTACGAGCAGTACTTC
TRBV4-2,TRBJ1-2,NA,NA,CASSQEEVYGYTF,TGTGCCAGCAGCCAAGAAGAAGTGTATGGCTACACCTTC
TRBV19,TRBJ2-1,NA,TRBD2,CASSSGRVYNEQFF,TGTGCCAGCTCTAGCGGGCGGGTCTACAATGAGCAGTTCTTC
TRBV7-2,TRBJ2-1,NA,NA,CASSLVWLEDNEQFF,TGTGCCAGCAGCTTAGTTTGGCTAGAGGACAATGAGCAGTTCTTC
TRBV28,TRBJ1-1,NA,NA,CASSLPQGGAFF,TGTGCCAGCAGTTTACCCCAGGGAGGAGCTTTCTTT
TRBV18,TRBJ2-2,NA,NA,CASSPGNQDAGELFF,TGTGCCAGCTCACCAGGGAATCAGGATGCCGGGGAGCTGTTTTTT
TRBV27,TRBJ1-1,NA,TRBD1,CASSNRDRGLVAFF,TGTGCCAGCAGTAACCGGGACAGGGGTTTAGTAGCTTTCTTT
TRBV28,TRBJ2-5,once,NA,CASNSVGGDQETQYF,TGTGCCAGCAACTCCGTAGGGGGGGACCAAGAGACCCAGTACTTC
TRBV6-1,TRBJ1-5,NA,NA,CASSESVVGSNQPQHF,TGTGCCAGCAGTGAAAGTGTGGTGGGGAGCAATCAGCCCCAGCATTTT
TRBV4-1,TRBJ2-4,NA,NA,CASSQVGLARGKNIQYF,TGCGCCAGCAGCCAAGTTGGTCTAGCGAGGGGCAAAAACATTCAGTACTTC
TRBV5-1,TRBJ1-1,NA,NA,CASSHLGQGYMNTEAFF,TGCGCCAGCAGCCATCTGGGGCAGGGGTATATGAACACTGAAGCTTTCTTT
TRBV7-9,TRBJ1-2,NA,NA,CASSLDRAHGVYGYTF,TGTGCCAGCAGCTTGGACCGGGCCCATGGGGTCTATGGCTACACCTTC
TRBV18,TRBJ1-1,NA,NA,CASSPGQLDTEAFF,TGTGCCAGCTCACCCGGACAGTTAGACACTGAAGCTTTCTTT
TRBV18,TRBJ1-2,NA,TRBD1,CASSFRDRPNGYTF,TGTGCCAGCTCATTCCGGGACAGGCCCAATGGCTACACCTTC
TRBV7-6,TRBJ1-2,NA,NA,CASSLGPDSYGYTF,TGTGCCAGCAGCTTAGGGCCCGACAGCTATGGCTACACCTTC
TRBV10-2,TRBJ2-3,NA,TRBD2,CASRIAGLGDTQYF,TGCGCCAGCAGGATAGCGGGATTAGGAGATACGCAGTATTTT
TRBV9,TRBJ2-2,once,TRBD1,CASSARGLSGGELFF,TGTGCCAGCAGCGCCAGGGGGCTCTCGGGCGGGGAGCTGTTTTTT
TRBV19,TRBJ2-1,NA,TRBD1,CASSRQGDEQFF,TGTGCCAGTAGTAGACAGGGCGATGAGCAGTTCTTC
TRBV7-9,TRBJ2-7,NA,TRBD2,CASSLTTSGRYEQYF,TGTGCCAGCAGCTTAACGACTAGCGGGAGATACGAGCAGTACTTC
TRBV20-1,TRBJ1-6,NA,NA,CSASRVSPLHF,TGCAGTGCTAGTAGGGTTTCACCCCTCCACTTT
TRBV5-8,TRBJ2-3,NA,TRBD2,CASSLVAGGLDTQYF,TGTGCCAGCAGCTTGGTAGCGGGAGGGTTAGATACGCAGTATTTT
TRBV11-1,TRBJ1-2,NA,NA,CASGPRGGYTF,TGTGCCAGCGGACCTAGGGGTGGCTACACCTTC
TRBV27,TRBJ1-2,once,TRBD1,CASSLRGPDYGYTF,TGTGCCAGCAGTTTGAGGGGGCCGGACTATGGCTACACCTTC
TRBV23-1,TRBJ1-1,NA,NA,CASSPLIPKNTEAFF,TGCGCCAGCAGTCCCTTGATCCCCAAGAACACTGAAGCTTTCTTT
TRBV6-6,TRBJ1-2,once,TRBD1,CASSYWDRNYGYTF,TGTGCCAGCAGTTACTGGGACAGAAACTATGGCTACACCTTC
TRBV13,TRBJ2-2,NA,TRBD1,CASSLTGTGGTGELFF,TGTGCCAGCAGCTTAACCGGGACAGGGGGCACCGGGGAGCTGTTTTTT
TRBV2,TRBJ2-3,NA,NA,CASSRMGAVGTDTQYF,TGTGCCAGCAGTCGGATGGGCGCGGTTGGTACAGATACGCAGTATTTT
TRBV19,TRBJ1-5,NA,NA,CASSAPFRGQGKKPQHF,TGTGCCAGTAGTGCGCCATTCCGGGGGCAGGGGAAGAAGCCCCAGCATTTT
TRBV29-1,TRBJ1-1,NA,NA,CSVEPTRPMNTEAFF,TGCAGCGTTGAACCTACCAGGCCTATGAACACTGAAGCTTTCTTT
TRBV2,TRBJ2-3,NA,NA,CASSVNPSGTQYF,TGTGCCAGCAGTGTAAACCCCTCGGGTACGCAGTATTTT
TRBV19,TRBJ1-4,once,TRBD1,CASSMTPGQRNEKLFF,TGTGCCAGTAGTATGACCCCGGGACAGAGAAATGAAAAACTGTTTTTT
TRBV27,TRBJ1-2,once,NA,CASSPSWTGGGYTF,TGTGCCAGCAGTCCTAGCTGGACCGGCGGTGGCTACACCTTC
TRBV28,TRBJ2-7,NA,NA,CASSSPPYEQYF,TGTGCCAGCAGTTCACCTCCCTACGAGCAGTACTTC
TRBV5-1,TRBJ2-5,NA,NA,CASSSSELQETQYF,TGCGCCAGCAGTTCGTCCGAACTCCAAGAGACCCAGTACTTC
TRBV5-7,TRBJ1-4,NA,TRBD1,CASSGETDRGRDEKLFF,TGTGCCAGCAGCGGAGAAACGGACAGGGGACGGGATGAAAAACTGTTTTTT
TRBV11-2,TRBJ1-2,few,NA,CASSLEAGGGYTF,TGTGCCAGCAGCTTAGAGGCTGGCGGTGGCTACACCTTC
TRBV27,TRBJ2-1,once,TRBD1,CASRPDRGGYNEQFF,TGTGCCAGCAGACCAGACAGGGGGGGCTACAATGAGCAGTTCTTC
TRBV5-4,TRBJ1-3,NA,TRBD1,CASSLGQGAGNTIYF,TGTGCCAGCAGCCTAGGACAGGGGGCAGGAAACACCATATATTTT
TRBV19,TRBJ2-7,NA,NA,CASSRRRGAYEQYF,TGTGCCAGTAGCCGCCGCAGGGGGGCCTACGAGCAGTACTTC
TRBV25-1,TRBJ1-4,NA,NA,CASSEQGEKLFF,TGTGCCAGCAGTGAACAGGGTGAAAAACTGTTTTTT
TRBV28,TRBJ2-3,once,NA,CASSTTNTDTQYF,TGTGCCAGCAGTACTACAAACACAGATACGCAGTATTTT
TRBV7-8,TRBJ2-2,NA,TRBD2,CASSLFSLAGNTGELFF,TGTGCCAGCAGCTTATTTTCACTAGCGGGAAACACCGGGGAGCTGTTTTTT
TRBV10-1,TRBJ2-1,NA,NA,CASSDPPPNEQFF,TGCGCCAGCAGTGACCCCCCCCCGAATGAGCAGTTCTTC
TRBV6-1,TRBJ1-4,NA,NA,CASSENTSRGEKLFF,TGTGCCAGCAGTGAAAACACCTCCCGTGGTGAAAAACTGTTTTTT
TRBV28,TRBJ1-4,NA,NA,CASSRSQTGLWEKLFF,TGTGCCAGCAGCCGCTCCCAAACAGGGCTCTGGGAAAAACTGTTTTTT
TRBV29-1,TRBJ1-3,once,NA,CSVSGTLGNTIYF,TGCAGCGTATCCGGGACCTTGGGAAACACCATATATTTT
TRBV6-5,TRBJ2-7,NA,NA,CASRQSLVGEQYF,TGTGCCAGCAGACAGTCCCTGGTGGGCGAGCAGTACTTC
TRBV19,TRBJ1-5,NA,NA,CASSMVPAHSNQPQHF,TGTGCCAGTAGTATGGTTCCCGCGCATAGCAATCAGCCCCAGCATTTT
TRBV19,TRBJ2-1,NA,NA,CAIKSEHNEQFF,TGTGCCATCAAGAGTGAGCACAATGAGCAGTTCTTC
TRBV6-4,TRBJ2-3,NA,TRBD2,CASSPAAGVTDTQYF,TGTGCCAGCAGTCCCGCAGCGGGAGTAACAGATACGCAGTATTTT
TRBV14,TRBJ2-5,NA,NA,CASSPTMHETQYF,TGTGCCAGCAGCCCGACTATGCATGAGACCCAGTACTTC